This entry features one TCR beta chain sequence. Antigen specificity is unknown. The CDR3 covers 20 residues. Germline CDR1 is MGHRA and CDR2 is YSYEKL. Deletions cut 2 bases from V and 0 bases from J, with 23 bases between. This entry belongs to a study of persistence of HIV-infected CD4 T cells. Overlapping HIV-1 Gag 15-mer peptides at about 1 ug per peptide per mL were used. Sorting of responding CD4+ T cells relied on upregulated CD40 ligand together with CD69. This was the immunoSEQ version 4 assay in survey mode. Each sample used up to 1 ug genomic DNA diluted to around 10 ng/uL. TCRdb's copy holds only in-frame clones and misses some; the assay was immunoSEQ multiplex PCR. Found here are tens of thousands of clones, roughly 70% of them singletons; the top ten hold roughly 1.4%.

Sample: CD4+ T cells sorted from PBMCs after approximately 19-hour stimulation, taken from a patient who received antiretroviral therapy. The V and J genes are TRBV4-1 and TRBJ1-3; D is possibly TRBD1 (5 bases). The origin of this receptor is an adult man with HIV who was CMV-seropositive. The chain's CDR3 is CASSQPLETGRQGSGNTIYF. As DNA, the CDR3 is TGCGCCAGCAGCCAACCCTTAGAGACCGGGCGCCAGGGCTCTGGAAACACCATATATTTT.